This entry lists 17 T cell receptor beta chains sequenced from one sample in a study of monozygotic twins with inflammatory bowel disease. TCRdb reprocessed the 5' RACE reads and stores each CDR3 protein as one record, lacking DNA. The repertoire table contains approximately 200,000 distinct CDR3 sequences. The specimen sequenced was blood. These receptors were obtained from a human donor with ulcerative colitis or Crohn's disease, or a healthy co-twin of an affected twin (not recorded which).

CDR3 protein: CASSQQLGDTDTQYF. The V call is TRBV7-3, the J call TRBJ2-3; as DNA is missing, the TRBD1 call by TCRdb cannot be tested. Germline assignment: CDR1 SGHTA and CDR2 FQGTGA. CDR3 size: 15 residues.

This chain's CDR3 is CASSSTGMGYGYTF. The genes are TRBV5-6 and TRBJ1-2; the D gene TCRdb calls, TRBD1, cannot be checked with no DNA. The CDR3 extends over 14 amino acids. Germline values: CDR1 SGHDT, CDR2 YYEEEE.

The chain links TRBV4-1 to TRBJ1-1. The CDR3 is 14 amino acids. Germline V gene lookup returns CDR1 MGHRA and CDR2 YSYEKL. The CDR3 is CASSGGVLDTEAFF.

The chain combines TRBV6-5 with TRBJ2-1; there is no DNA to check the TCRdb D call of TRBD2. Per the germline V gene, CDR1 is MNHEY and CDR2 is SVGAGI. The CDR3 loop spans 15 amino acids. The CDR3: CASSYSAGGFNEQFF.

CDR3 protein: CASSLRQGAGLIHGELFF. The chain links TRBV5-6 to TRBJ2-2; TCRdb's D gene call, TRBD1, goes unchecked for lack of DNA. Germline V gene lookup returns CDR1 SGHDT and CDR2 YYEEEE. The CDR3 covers 18 residues.

This chain joins TRBV29-1 and TRBJ1-3. Germline lookup yields CDR1 SQVTM and CDR2 ANQGSEA. The CDR3 runs to 14 residues. The CDR3 is CSVEDRDSGNTIYF.

The rearrangement uses TRBV4-1 and TRBJ2-4; as DNA is missing, the TRBD1 call by TCRdb cannot be tested. The CDR3 is 14 amino acids. The V gene's germline CDR1 is MGHRA and CDR2 YSYEKL. CDR3 sequence: CASSQVGQQNIQYF.

The chain has TRBV5-4 and TRBJ1-2; TCRdb gives TRBD1 as the D gene, but with no DNA this cannot be confirmed. The CDR3 loop spans 14 amino acids. Germline assignment: CDR1 SGHNT and CDR2 YYREEE (reference sequence). The CDR3 sequence: CASRAGQGGDGYTF.

V is TRBV29-1 and J is TRBJ2-1; the D call from TCRdb, TRBD1, cannot be confirmed without DNA. The CDR3 consists of 12 residues. In germline, CDR1 is SQVTM, CDR2 ANQGSEA. The CDR3 loop is CSVQGTDNEQFF.

The chain couples TRBV4-1 to TRBJ1-3; TCRdb's D call, TRBD1, is unchecked because there is no DNA. This CDR3 region has 17 residues. CDR1 MGHRA and CDR2 YSYEKL come from the germline V gene. The CDR3 spells CASSPRSPGGLGNTIYF.

This sequence joins TRBV10-2 and TRBJ2-7; TCRdb selects TRBD1, and the lack of DNA leaves this call unchecked. This CDR3 spans 15 amino acids. Germline V CDR1 and CDR2: WSHSY, SAAADI. CDR3 sequence reads: CASRPPGQGSHEQYF.

The rearrangement uses TRBV5-1 and TRBJ2-1; TCRdb's assignment of TRBD1 cannot be checked, as there is no DNA. Looked up from germline, CDR1 is SGHRS and CDR2 is YFSETQ. The CDR3 length is 18 residues. CDR3 residues: CASSLGRVGQGASNEQFF.

This rearrangement joins TRBV10-3 to TRBJ2-1; no DNA is available, so the TRBD2 call from TCRdb remains unchecked. This CDR3 has 15 amino acids. The germline V gene encodes CDR1 ENHRY and CDR2 SYGVKD. This chain's CDR3 is CAISPGGASYNEQFF.

The chain links TRBV18 to TRBJ2-2. CDR1 and CDR2 from the germline V gene are KGHSH and LQKENI. The CDR3 is made up of 13 amino acids. The CDR3 spells CASSPWATGELFF.

The chain joins TRBV6-1 to TRBJ2-2; the TCRdb call, TRBD1, lacks DNA for checking. The CDR3 spans 14 residues. CDR1 and CDR2 from the germline V gene are MNHNS and SASEGT. CDR3 region: CASRGQGLTGELFF.

The V and J genes are TRBV9 and TRBJ2-2; TCRdb calls TRBD2, which cannot be checked without DNA. CDR1 is SGDLS and CDR2 is YYNGEE in the germline V gene. The CDR3 runs to 15 residues. CDR3 sequence reads: CASSTGTSGVGELFF.

V usage is TRBV19 and J usage is TRBJ1-5. The CDR3 runs to 13 residues. Germline assignment: CDR1 LNHDA and CDR2 SQIVND (reference sequence). The CDR3 sequence is CASSLGPAEPQHF.